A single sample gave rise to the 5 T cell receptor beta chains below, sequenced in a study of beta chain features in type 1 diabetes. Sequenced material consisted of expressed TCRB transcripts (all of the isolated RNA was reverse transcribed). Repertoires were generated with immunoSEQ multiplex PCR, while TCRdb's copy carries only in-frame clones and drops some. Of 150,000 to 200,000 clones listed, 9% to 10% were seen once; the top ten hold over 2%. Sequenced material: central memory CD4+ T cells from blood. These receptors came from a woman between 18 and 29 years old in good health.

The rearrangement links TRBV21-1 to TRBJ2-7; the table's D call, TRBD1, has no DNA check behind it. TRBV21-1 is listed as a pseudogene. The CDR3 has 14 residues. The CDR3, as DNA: TGTGCCAGCAGCACGACAGGGGGCTCCTACGAGCAGTACTTC. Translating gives CASSTTGGSYEQYF.

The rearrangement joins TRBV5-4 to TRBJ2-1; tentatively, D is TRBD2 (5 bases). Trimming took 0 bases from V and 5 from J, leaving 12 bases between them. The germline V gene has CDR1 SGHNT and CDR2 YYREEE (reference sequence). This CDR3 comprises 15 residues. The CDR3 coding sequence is TGTGCCAGCAGCTTGGAGGTTAGCGCAGACAATGAGCAGTTCTTC. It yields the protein CASSLEVSADNEQFF.

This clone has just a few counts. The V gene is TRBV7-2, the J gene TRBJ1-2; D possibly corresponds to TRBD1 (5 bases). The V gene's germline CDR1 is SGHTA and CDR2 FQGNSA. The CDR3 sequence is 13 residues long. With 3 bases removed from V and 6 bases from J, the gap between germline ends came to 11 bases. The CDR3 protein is CASSFGPRDGYTF. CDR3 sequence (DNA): TGTGCCAGCAGCTTCGGTCCCAGGGATGGCTACACCTTC.

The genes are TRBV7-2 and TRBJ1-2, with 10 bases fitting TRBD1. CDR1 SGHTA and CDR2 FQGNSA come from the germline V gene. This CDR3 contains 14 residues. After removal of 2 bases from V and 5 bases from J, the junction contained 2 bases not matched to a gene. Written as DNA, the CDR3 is TGTGCCAGCAGCTTAACGGGACAGGGGTATGGCTACACCTTC. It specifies CASSLTGQGYGYTF. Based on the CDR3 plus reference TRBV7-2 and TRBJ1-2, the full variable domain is GAGVSQSPSNKVTEKGKDVELRCDPISGHTALYWYRQSLGQGLEFLIYFQGNSAPDKSGLPSDRFSAERTGGSVSTLTIQRTQQEDSAVYLCASSLTGQGYGYTFGSGTRLTVV.

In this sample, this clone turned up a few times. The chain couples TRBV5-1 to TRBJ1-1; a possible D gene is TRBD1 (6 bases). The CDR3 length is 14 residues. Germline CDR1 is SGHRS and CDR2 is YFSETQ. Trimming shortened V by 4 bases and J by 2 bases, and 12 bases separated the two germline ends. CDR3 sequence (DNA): TGCGCCAGCAGCCCAGGGGACCGAAACACTGAAGCTTTCTTT. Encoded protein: CASSPGDRNTEAFF.